This is a list of T cell receptor beta chains from one sample in a study of blood T cell repertoires in COVID-19. Method: immunoSEQ multiplex PCR; TCRdb's copy keeps in-frame clones and lacks some. Found here are under 300,000 clones, approximately 78% of them singletons; the top ten hold around 12%. The specimen was peripheral blood. The receptor set was obtained from a woman in her fifties or sixties with active or convalescent COVID-19. CDR3s include the opening cysteine and the closing phenylalanine or tryptophan. D genes are given only for firm matches. Some rows have no size entry. The others give once, few or many, or a class for an expanded clone.

J gene: TRBJ2-2; V gene: TRBV18; D gene: TRBD2; clone size: NA; CDR3 protein: CASSRLAGDNTGELFF; CDR3 DNA: TGTGCCAGCTCACGACTAGCGGGGGATAACACCGGGGAGCTGTTTTTT
J gene: TRBJ1-5; V gene: TRBV4-2; D gene: TRBD1; clone size: once; CDR3 protein: CASSQVPDRAANQPQHF; CDR3 DNA: TGTGCCAGCAGCCAAGTCCCGGACAGGGCTGCGAATCAGCCCCAGCATTTT
J gene: TRBJ1-5; V gene: TRBV19; D gene: NA; clone size: NA; CDR3 protein: CASRFRTVPPNQPQHF; CDR3 DNA: TGTGCCAGTAGATTCAGGACAGTGCCACCCAATCAGCCCCAGCATTTT
J gene: TRBJ1-5; V gene: TRBV19; D gene: TRBD1; clone size: NA; CDR3 protein: CASQPRGTGEQPQHF; CDR3 DNA: TGTGCCAGCCAACCCAGAGGGACAGGGGAACAGCCCCAGCATTTT
J gene: TRBJ2-6; V gene: TRBV12-5; D gene: NA; clone size: NA; CDR3 protein: CASGRGNSGANVLTF; CDR3 DNA: TGTGCTAGTGGCCGCGGGAACTCTGGGGCCAACGTCCTGACTTTC
J gene: TRBJ2-7; V gene: TRBV7-3; D gene: NA; clone size: NA; CDR3 protein: CASSPSGGKQYF; CDR3 DNA: TGTGCCAGCAGCCCCTCGGGGGGCAAGCAGTACTTC
J gene: TRBJ2-7; V gene: TRBV7-8; D gene: TRBD2; clone size: once; CDR3 protein: CASSPDSGTRWEQYF; CDR3 DNA: TGTGCCAGCAGCCCAGATTCAGGGACTAGATGGGAGCAGTACTTC
J gene: TRBJ1-2; V gene: TRBV29-1; D gene: NA; clone size: NA; CDR3 protein: CSVETPYGYTF; CDR3 DNA: TGCAGCGTTGAAACTCCCTATGGCTACACCTTC
J gene: TRBJ1-6; V gene: TRBV7-3; D gene: NA; clone size: NA; CDR3 protein: CASSSGSANSPLHF; CDR3 DNA: TGTGCCAGCAGCTCAGGATCTGCTAATTCACCCCTCCACTTT
J gene: TRBJ2-5; V gene: TRBV15; D gene: TRBD1; clone size: NA; CDR3 protein: CATSDRDRGLGETQYF; CDR3 DNA: TGTGCCACCAGCGACCGGGACAGGGGGCTCGGAGAGACCCAGTACTTC
J gene: TRBJ2-1; V gene: TRBV5-1; D gene: TRBD2; clone size: few; CDR3 protein: CASSPGTSGSYSYNEQFF; CDR3 DNA: TGCGCCAGCAGCCCCGGGACTAGCGGGTCCTACTCCTACAATGAGCAGTTCTTC
J gene: TRBJ2-3; V gene: TRBV23-1; D gene: NA; clone size: NA; CDR3 protein: CASSQPTGYGSTDTQYF; CDR3 DNA: TGCGCCAGCAGTCAACCCACGGGGTACGGGAGCACAGATACGCAGTATTTT
J gene: TRBJ1-6; V gene: TRBV30; D gene: NA; clone size: NA; CDR3 protein: CAWKGQGSSPLHF; CDR3 DNA: TGTGCCTGGAAAGGTCAGGGGAGTTCACCCCTCCACTTT
J gene: TRBJ1-5; V gene: TRBV5-6; D gene: TRBD1; clone size: NA; CDR3 protein: CASSQRGLNQPQHF; CDR3 DNA: TGTGCCAGCAGTCAAAGGGGGCTTAATCAGCCCCAGCATTTT
J gene: TRBJ1-5; V gene: TRBV15; D gene: TRBD1; clone size: NA; CDR3 protein: CATTQGDNQPQHF; CDR3 DNA: TGTGCCACTACCCAGGGGGACAATCAGCCCCAGCATTTT
J gene: TRBJ2-1; V gene: TRBV30; D gene: NA; clone size: NA; CDR3 protein: CAWSRGAEYNEQFF; CDR3 DNA: TGTGCCTGGAGTCGGGGGGCGGAGTACAATGAGCAGTTCTTC
J gene: TRBJ2-3; V gene: TRBV7-9; D gene: NA; clone size: NA; CDR3 protein: CASSLDEIAAGTQYF; CDR3 DNA: TGTGCCAGCAGCTTAGACGAGATAGCGGCCGGTACGCAGTATTTT
J gene: TRBJ2-1; V gene: TRBV5-1; D gene: NA; clone size: NA; CDR3 protein: CASSLGGNEQFF; CDR3 DNA: TGCGCCAGCAGCTTGGGCGGCAATGAGCAGTTCTTC
J gene: TRBJ1-1; V gene: TRBV19; D gene: NA; clone size: few; CDR3 protein: CASTPPGRAGFEAFF; CDR3 DNA: TGTGCCAGTACCCCCCCCGGGAGGGCGGGTTTTGAAGCTTTCTTT
J gene: TRBJ2-7; V gene: TRBV5-4; D gene: NA; clone size: NA; CDR3 protein: CASSLEGGVRGYEQYF; CDR3 DNA: TGTGCCAGCAGCTTGGAAGGAGGTGTGCGCGGATACGAGCAGTACTTC
J gene: TRBJ2-7; V gene: TRBV11-2; D gene: TRBD1; clone size: NA; CDR3 protein: CASSLSTGTYEQYF; CDR3 DNA: TGTGCCAGCAGCTTATCGACAGGGACCTACGAGCAGTACTTC
J gene: TRBJ2-7; V gene: TRBV7-2; D gene: NA; clone size: NA; CDR3 protein: CASSLAAGGSYEQYF; CDR3 DNA: TGTGCCAGCAGCTTAGCAGCGGGCGGGTCCTACGAGCAGTACTTC
J gene: TRBJ1-6; V gene: TRBV13; D gene: TRBD1; clone size: NA; CDR3 protein: CASRLSTPGTGYNSPLHF; CDR3 DNA: TGTGCCAGCAGACTATCAACCCCCGGGACAGGGTATAATTCACCCCTCCACTTT
J gene: TRBJ2-7; V gene: TRBV6-5; D gene: NA; clone size: few; CDR3 protein: CASSYTWSPGNEQYF; CDR3 DNA: TGTGCCAGCAGTTACACTTGGAGTCCGGGGAACGAGCAGTACTTC
J gene: TRBJ2-5; V gene: TRBV9; D gene: TRBD2; clone size: NA; CDR3 protein: CASSGHSGGPKETQYF; CDR3 DNA: TGTGCCAGCAGCGGTCATAGCGGGGGGCCCAAAGAGACCCAGTACTTC
J gene: TRBJ2-7; V gene: TRBV5-1; D gene: TRBD1; clone size: NA; CDR3 protein: CASSLRPGTVDYEQYF; CDR3 DNA: TGCGCCAGCAGCTTGCGACCCGGGACAGTCGACTACGAGCAGTACTTC
J gene: TRBJ2-1; V gene: TRBV7-9; D gene: NA; clone size: NA; CDR3 protein: CASSWAIGGEQFF; CDR3 DNA: TGTGCCAGCAGCTGGGCCATAGGAGGTGAGCAGTTCTTC
J gene: TRBJ1-4; V gene: TRBV5-4; D gene: TRBD1; clone size: NA; CDR3 protein: CASSPGTGVISNEKLFF; CDR3 DNA: TGTGCCAGCAGCCCCGGGACAGGGGTTATATCTAATGAAAAACTGTTTTTT
J gene: TRBJ2-3; V gene: TRBV7-2; D gene: TRBD2; clone size: NA; CDR3 protein: CASSSQGLAGTSGTDTQYF; CDR3 DNA: TGTGCCAGCAGCTCCCAGGGGCTAGCGGGGACCTCAGGGACAGATACGCAGTATTTT
J gene: TRBJ1-6; V gene: TRBV7-9; D gene: NA; clone size: NA; CDR3 protein: CASSSAGSFVPLHF; CDR3 DNA: TGTGCCAGCAGCTCCGCAGGGTCCTTTGTCCCCCTCCACTTT
J gene: TRBJ2-1; V gene: TRBV5-4; D gene: NA; clone size: NA; CDR3 protein: CASSVDRDEQFF; CDR3 DNA: TGTGCCAGCAGCGTTGACCGGGATGAGCAGTTCTTC
J gene: TRBJ1-1; V gene: TRBV6-6; D gene: TRBD1; clone size: NA; CDR3 protein: CASRWTGESEAFF; CDR3 DNA: TGTGCCAGCAGGTGGACAGGGGAGTCTGAAGCTTTCTTT
J gene: TRBJ2-5; V gene: TRBV18; D gene: NA; clone size: NA; CDR3 protein: CASSPGLRETQYF; CDR3 DNA: TGTGCCAGCTCACCAGGACTTAGAGAGACCCAGTACTTC
J gene: TRBJ1-4; V gene: TRBV5-1; D gene: TRBD1; clone size: NA; CDR3 protein: CASSPGAGTGNEKLFF; CDR3 DNA: TGCGCCAGCAGCCCGGGGGCCGGGACAGGGAATGAAAAACTGTTTTTT
J gene: TRBJ1-2; V gene: TRBV6-5; D gene: NA; clone size: NA; CDR3 protein: CASGEVPYGYTF; CDR3 DNA: TGTGCCAGCGGCGAGGTCCCCTATGGCTACACCTTC
J gene: TRBJ1-5; V gene: TRBV28; D gene: NA; clone size: NA; CDR3 protein: CASSPRAGVRNQPQHF; CDR3 DNA: TGTGCCAGCAGTCCCCGGGCAGGGGTTCGCAATCAGCCCCAGCATTTT
J gene: TRBJ1-1; V gene: TRBV7-8; D gene: NA; clone size: NA; CDR3 protein: CASSLTVNTEAFF; CDR3 DNA: TGTGCCAGCAGCCTAACGGTGAACACTGAAGCTTTCTTT
J gene: TRBJ1-2; V gene: TRBV19; D gene: NA; clone size: few; CDR3 protein: CASSIDARGIRYTF; CDR3 DNA: TGTGCCAGTAGTATAGACGCCAGGGGTATTCGCTACACCTTC
J gene: TRBJ2-3; V gene: TRBV6-1; D gene: TRBD2; clone size: NA; CDR3 protein: CASSGLAGGLPDTQYF; CDR3 DNA: TGTGCCAGCAGTGGGCTAGCGGGGGGCCTCCCAGATACGCAGTATTTT